Each of the 3 T cell receptor beta chains below was sequenced from the same sample in a study of cytomegalovirus exposure and HLA in healthy donors (dated by TCRdb to 2016 to 2017). Preparation of the library involved the immunoSEQ multiplex PCR assay. For the multiplex PCR, a mixture combining 60 forward primers for TCR Vbeta segments and 13 reverse primers for TCR Jbeta segments was used. The immuneACCESS repertoire file appears here via TCRdb, limited to in-frame rearrangements. These files lack a portion of the clones; in checked studies, under half of the deficit traces to unresolved V genes, and the cause of the others is not known. The table for this sample lists roughly 150,000 clones; 75% to 80% of them were counted only once. Approximately 3.8% of the sample goes to the ten largest clones. The sample was PBMCs. All receptors derive from a male donor in good health and CMV-seronegative.

This chain uses TRBV9 with TRBJ2-5; tentative D call: TRBD2 (6 bases). The end of the DNA fits TRBJ2-7 better, so the J call may be wrong. Germline CDR1 and CDR2: SGDLS and YYNGEE. The CDR3 is 15 residues long. The CDR3 loop reads CASSVSGGTSYEQYF. CDR3 DNA: TGTGCCAGCAGCGTCTCTGGGGGGACCTCCTACGAGCAGTACTTC.

The sample holds a few counts of this clone. The V and J genes are TRBV5-1 and TRBJ2-1; TRBD1 matches 7 bases. This CDR3 spans 13 amino acids. The germline gives CDR1 SGHRS, CDR2 YFSETQ. The ends lost 6 bases at V and 5 bases at J; junction bases unmatched: 5. The CDR3: CASNRDSDNEQFF. The CDR3 bases are TGCGCCAGCAACCGGGACAGCGACAATGAGCAGTTCTTC.

This chain links TRBV11-2 with TRBJ1-1; D gene unclear. Trimming removed 4 bases at V and 1 base at J, with 10 bases between. This CDR3 has 14 amino acids. CDR1 and CDR2 (germline): SGHAT, FQNNGV. The CDR3 sequence is CASSSDRENTEAFF. The DNA of the CDR3 is TGTGCCAGCAGCTCCGACCGGGAGAACACTGAAGCTTTCTTT.